The clone carrying this TCR beta chain occurred a few times. MiXCR, run by TCRdb on the 5' RACE reads, gives a single entry per CDR3 protein. This sample yields under 300,000 distinct CDR3 sequences, of which under 20% are seen a single time; 23% belongs to the top ten. This sample is part of a study of T-cell memory formation after mild COVID-19. Study as a whole: TCR clusters largely stayed donor specific.

This TCR was recovered from a man between 18 and 29 years old who had mild COVID-19 (a few samples of this study predate the infection). Cell type and time point are not known. The sequenced sample was PBMCs or a T cell subset sorted from them (not recorded which).

CDR3 sequence reads: CAIAKTGGTDTQYF. DNA for the CDR3: TGTGCCATCGCAAAGACAGGGGGCACAGATACGCAGTATTTT. V is TRBV10-3 and J is TRBJ2-3; the match to TRBD1 covers 8 bases. Looked up from germline, CDR1 is ENHRY and CDR2 is SYGVKD. Trimming removed 8 bases from V and 1 base from J; junction bases left unmatched: 5. The CDR3 covers 14 residues.